One T cell receptor beta chain is described in this entry. The antigen is unknown. This entry belongs to a study of cytomegalovirus exposure and HLA in healthy donors. CDR3 length: 17 residues. V was clipped by 5 bases and J by 8 bases; unmatched bases: 16. The V gene's germline CDR1 is SEHNR and CDR2 FQNEAQ (reference sequence). The PCR ran on 60 Vbeta and 13 Jbeta primers. Generated by immunoSEQ multiplex PCR, the TCRdb table keeps only in-frame clones and is missing some. This sample's table reports over 55,000 clones. General study findings and limits: The study put some 150 TCR beta chains on its list as cytomegalovirus-associated. It was shown in a later analysis that HLA-associated TCR beta chains were more clonally expanded than other, equally common chains. The dataset shows that most TCR sequences were rare, while some public TCRs occurred in many donors. Reported performance of the classifier showed diagnosis of cytomegalovirus status with high specificity and sensitivity.

This chain uses TRBV7-9 with TRBJ2-1; TRBD2 matches 9 bases. The source of this sequence is a male donor in good health and CMV-seronegative. Sequencing input: PBMCs. The CDR3: CASSPISSGTLAHEQFF. The CDR3 DNA is TGTGCCAGCAGCCCTATCTCTAGCGGGACTTTAGCGCATGAGCAGTTCTTC.